This T cell receptor beta chain was sequenced for a study of blood T cell repertoires in COVID-19. Adults between about 18 and 95 years of age took part from some 25 US areas. Cohorts were determined from participant-reported clinical history. Produced via immunoSEQ multiplex PCR; TCRdb's table is partial and in-frame only. The sample has under 300,000 clones; over 80% are singletons. The V gene's germline CDR1 is LNHNV and CDR2 YYDKDF (reference sequence). CDR3 length: 16 amino acids. V lost 1 base, J lost 13 bases, and 25 bases lay in between. This clone was picked up one time. The material sequenced was PBMCs or T cells enriched from blood (not recorded which). The receptor was isolated from a young woman who had recovered from COVID-19. This chain links TRBV15 with TRBJ1-1; D perhaps matches TRBD1 (5 bases). The CDR3 DNA reads TGTGCCACCAGCAGAGGAAAGGGTAGACGGGGGGAAGTGGGTTTCTTT. As protein: CATSRGKGRRGEVGFF. Full variable domain (missing parts from reference TRBV15 and TRBJ1-1): DAMVIQNPRYQVTQFGKPVTLSCSQTLNHNVMYWYQQKSSQAPKLLFHYYDKDFNNEADTPDNFQSRRPNTSFCFLDIRSPGLGDTAMYLCATSRGKGRRGEVGFFGQGTRLTVV.